The next 21 T cell receptor beta chains were all read from a single sample in a study of spatial heterogeneity in lung cancer. The time point: sample taken at primary tumor resection. The authors sequenced whole RNA from tumor, nontumor lung or frozen PBMC without sorting. TCRdb independently ran MiXCR on the 5' RACE reads; one entry per CDR3 protein. The table shows 45,000 to 55,000 distinct CDR3 sequences, with roughly 5% occurring only once. Material: PBMCs, obtained at surgery. These receptors originate from a male donor with early-stage non-small cell lung cancer.

This clonotype came up a few times. The V gene is TRBV20-1, the J gene TRBJ2-1; 8 bases line up with TRBD2. Unmatched junction bases numbered 7, after V lost 5 bases and J lost 7 bases. Germline V gives CDR1 DFQATT, CDR2 SNEGSKA (reference sequence). There are 13 residues in the CDR3. The DNA of the CDR3 is TGCAGTGCTCAAGGACTAGCATGGAATGAGCAGTTCTTC. As protein: CSAQGLAWNEQFF.

This clonotype occurred many times. The chain joins TRBV15 to TRBJ2-1; 8 positions agree with TRBD1. CDR1 is LNHNV and CDR2 is YYDKDF in the germline V gene (reference sequence). CDR3 length equals 14 residues. The junction had 6 bases not matched to a gene; V was cut back by 5 bases and J by 6 bases. The CDR3 sequence: CATSGTGGRNEQFF. The CDR3 bases are TGTGCCACCAGCGGTACAGGGGGTCGCAATGAGCAGTTCTTC.

This clonotype was detected many times. This chain uses TRBV5-1 with TRBJ1-5; 7 nucleotides agree with TRBD1. V gave up 4 bases and J gave up 1 base; unmatched junction bases: 5. The CDR3 has 15 residues. Germline V gene sequence: CDR1 SGHRS, CDR2 YFSETQ. CDR3 sequence: CASSAAGGSNQPQHF. CDR3 DNA: TGCGCCAGCAGCGCCGCAGGGGGAAGCAATCAGCCCCAGCATTTT.

This clonotype was found many times. The chain combines TRBV7-8 with TRBJ2-5; TRBD2 agrees at 9 bases. The trim removed 5 bases at V and 5 bases at J, leaving 6 bases unmatched. Germline V gene data show CDR1 as SGHVS and CDR2 as FQNEAQ. CDR3 length: 14 residues. This CDR3 reads CASSRPAGGETQYF. The DNA for the CDR3 is TGTGCCAGCAGCCGCCCGGCGGGGGGGGAGACCCAGTACTTC. Together with reference TRBV7-8 and TRBJ2-5, the CDR3 gives the full variable domain: GAGVSQSPRYKVAKRGQDVALRCDPISGHVSLFWYQQALGQGPEFLTYFQNEAQLDKSGLPSDRFFAERPEGSVSTLKIQRTQQEDSAVYLCASSRPAGGETQYFGPGTRLLVL.

This clonotype was counted a few times. This chain connects TRBV5-1 to TRBJ2-5; D is uncertain. Trimming cost V 0 bases and J 2 bases, with 2 bases left between them. The CDR3 length is 12 residues. Germline V gives CDR1 SGHRS, CDR2 YFSETQ. CDR3 DNA sequence: TGCGCCAGCAGCTTGGAGCAAGAGACCCAGTACTTC. This codes for CASSLEQETQYF.

This clonotype was seen only once. The CDR3 coding sequence is TGCGCCAGCAGCCGAGATTGGGGAAATGAAAAACTGTTTTTT. The encoded protein is CASSRDWGNEKLFF. This chain connects TRBV5-1 to TRBJ1-4; D gene unclear. The CDR3 runs to 14 residues. V lost 4 bases and J lost 5, with 12 bases in between. Germline CDR1 SGHRS, CDR2 YFSETQ.

At least ten counts were recorded for this clonotype. This chain joins TRBV12-3 or TRBV12-4 and TRBJ1-1; 9 bases align to TRBD1. This CDR3 spans 14 amino acids. V lost 5 bases to trimming and J lost 11 bases; unmatched junction nucleotides: 12. The CDR3 region is CASSTGTGSLRAFF. CDR3 coding DNA: TGTGCCAGCAGTACCGGGACAGGGTCCCTAAGGGCTTTCTTT.

V and J are TRBV7-2 and TRBJ2-5, with D hard to call. Germline assignment: CDR1 SGHTA and CDR2 FQGNSA. Trimming removed 3 bases from V and 5 bases from J, with 13 bases in between. This CDR3 region has 14 residues. CDR3 residues: CASSFAVVRETQYF. DNA for the CDR3: TGTGCCAGCAGCTTTGCGGTAGTTAGGGAGACCCAGTACTTC. Looking up the rest from reference TRBV7-2 and TRBJ2-5 gives the full variable domain: GAGVSQSPSNKVTEKGKDVELRCDPISGHTALYWYRQSLGQGLEFLIYFQGNSAPDKSGLPSDRFSAERTGGSVSTLTIQRTQQEDSAVYLCASSFAVVRETQYFGPGTRLLVL.

At least ten counts were recorded for this clonotype. V gene TRBV4-1 combines with J gene TRBJ1-5; 8 positions agree with TRBD1. The length of the CDR3 is 16 residues. Losses at the gene ends were 0 bases for V and 5 bases for J; bases not matched to a gene: 6. Germline CDR1 MGHRA, CDR2 YSYEKL. The chain's CDR3 is CASSQDLGTGYQPQHF. As DNA, the CDR3 is TGCGCCAGCAGCCAAGATCTGGGGACAGGCTATCAGCCCCAGCATTTT.

The table lists this clonotype with many counts. This chain joins TRBV7-2 and TRBJ2-7, with D uncertain. The CDR3 has 15 amino acids. Per the germline V gene, CDR1 is SGHTA and CDR2 is FQGNSA. The V end lost 2 bases, the J end lost 4 bases, and 15 bases lay between the germline ends. CDR3 DNA sequence: TGTGCCAGCAGCTTAATGTCATCGGACCTATACGAGCAGTACTTC. Protein sequence: CASSLMSSDLYEQYF.

V usage is TRBV7-2 and J usage is TRBJ1-1, with 7 bases identical to TRBD1. The CDR3 sequence is 15 residues long. V dropped 5 bases and J dropped 5; count of bases not matched to a gene: 11. The germline V gene encodes CDR1 SGHTA and CDR2 FQGNSA. The DNA of the CDR3 is TGTGCCAGCAGCATATTGACAGGGATGGGGACTGAAGCTTTCTTT. It specifies CASSILTGMGTEAFF.

This clonotype was recorded many times. The chain has TRBV6-1 and TRBJ2-7; 9 positions agree with TRBD2. The CDR3 is made up of 14 amino acids. The germline gives CDR1 MNHNS, CDR2 SASEGT. Trimming took 3 bases from V and 9 from J; bases not matched to a gene: 9. The CDR3 nucleotides read TGTGCCAGCAGTGAGGTGGCGGGAGGGCCCGGGCAGTACTTC. This translates into CASSEVAGGPGQYF.

In its sample, this clonotype was seen many times. The chain links TRBV20-1 to TRBJ1-5; 7 nucleotides match TRBD1. The V gene's germline CDR1 is DFQATT and CDR2 SNEGSKA (reference sequence). CDR3 length: 13 amino acids. Trimming removed 6 bases from V and 7 bases from J; junction bases left unmatched: 9. The CDR3 sequence: CSARRQGSQPQHF. CDR3 DNA sequence: TGCAGTGCCCGACGACAGGGATCACAGCCCCAGCATTTT.

At least ten counts were recorded for this clonotype. V is TRBV27 and J is TRBJ2-5, with no clear D. The CDR3 runs 13 residues. The germline CDR1 and CDR2 sequences are MNHEY and SMNVEV (reference sequence). Trimming took 5 bases from V and 1 from J, leaving 8 bases between them. The CDR3 protein is CASSSLTQETQYF. The CDR3 DNA sequence: TGTGCCAGCAGTAGCCTCACCCAAGAGACCCAGTACTTC.

This clonotype was recorded a few times. V usage is TRBV20-1 and J usage is TRBJ2-3; D possibly corresponds to TRBD2 (6 bases). V lost 6 bases, J lost 5 bases, and 18 bases lay in between. Germline CDR1 is DFQATT and CDR2 is SNEGSKA (reference sequence). The CDR3 is 14 residues long. CDR3 protein: CSALDRGGRDTQYF. The CDR3 DNA reads as TGCAGTGCCCTCGATCGGGGAGGCCGAGATACGCAGTATTTT.

Many counts were recorded for this clonotype. The chain combines TRBV11-2 with TRBJ2-5; maybe TRBD2 (5 bases). Germline CDR1 and CDR2: SGHAT and FQNNGV. This CDR3 has 13 amino acids. The ends were cut back, 5 bases at V and 4 bases at J, with 11 bases in the middle. CDR3 sequence reads: CASSPRGLETQYF. In DNA form, the CDR3 reads TGTGCCAGCAGCCCCCGAGGGTTAGAGACCCAGTACTTC.

The rearrangement joins TRBV9 to TRBJ1-6, with D tentatively TRBD1 (6 bases). Looked up from germline, CDR1 is SGDLS and CDR2 is YYNGEE. This CDR3 spans 14 amino acids. V dropped 5 bases and J dropped 7 bases, with 13 bases sitting between them. CDR3 bases: TGTGCCAGCAGTCTCGGGACAAACAATTCACCCCTCCACTTT. Amino acid sequence: CASSLGTNNSPLHF. Based on the CDR3 plus reference TRBV9 and TRBJ1-6, the full variable domain is DSGVTQTPKHLITATGQRVTLRCSPRSGDLSVYWYQQSLDQGLQFLIQYYNGEERAKGNILERFSAQQFPDLHSELNLSSLELGDSALYFCASSLGTNNSPLHFGNGTRLTVT.

At least ten counts were recorded for this clonotype. The CDR3 loop is CASSFTGHSYEQYF. The CDR3 coding sequence is TGCGCCAGCAGCTTTACGGGACATTCCTACGAGCAGTACTTC. V and J are TRBV5-1 and TRBJ2-7, with a tentative D call TRBD1 (6 bases). This CDR3 is 14 amino acids long. CDR1 is SGHRS and CDR2 is YFSETQ in the germline V gene. V lost 2 bases to trimming and J lost 1 base, with 10 bases between them.

This clonotype was counted at least ten times. The chain is built from TRBV20-1 and TRBJ2-7; D is unresolved. The CDR3 contains 12 residues. CDR1 is DFQATT, CDR2 SNEGSKA, per germline (reference sequence). V lost 3 bases to trimming and J lost 0 bases, with 6 bases between them. CDR3 region: CSARSNSYEQYF. In DNA, the CDR3 is TGCAGTGCTAGGAGTAACTCCTACGAGCAGTACTTC.

Within the sample, this clonotype is medium-sized. The chain combines TRBV20-1 with TRBJ1-5; possible D gene TRBD1, 6 bases. V was trimmed by 2 bases and J by 7 bases, leaving 12 bases between them. Germline-derived CDR1 and CDR2 are DFQATT and SNEGSKA (reference sequence). This CDR3 spans 13 amino acids. Here the CDR3 reads CSARKQGQQPQHF. DNA of the CDR3: TGCAGTGCTAGAAAACAGGGTCAGCAGCCCCAGCATTTT.

This clonotype was observed at least ten times. The V gene is TRBV7-2, the J gene TRBJ2-7; TRBD1 is a possible D gene (6 bases). The germline V gene encodes CDR1 SGHTA and CDR2 FQGNSA. The CDR3 runs to 16 residues. V shed 5 bases and J shed 0 bases, with 17 bases lying between them. Here the CDR3 DNA reads TGTGCCAGCAGCCAGAACAGACAGGACTTCTCCTACGAGCAGTACTTC. Protein: CASSQNRQDFSYEQYF.